The clone carrying this TCR beta chain was detected many times. The antigen is unknown. This entry comes from a study of early T cells in non-severe SARS-CoV-2 infection. General study findings and limits: Anti-spike CD8 specificities were favored by VDJdb matching, whose results missed private and CD4 specificities.

Individual cDNA molecules carried attached unique molecular identifiers. TCRdb ran MiXCR on the 5' RACE reads and lists one entry per CDR3 protein. The sample lists about 100,000 distinct CDR3 sequences, about an eighth seen once, with about 6.2% in the top ten. This CDR3 is 13 amino acids long. V was trimmed by 5 bases and J by 5 bases, leaving 16 bases between them. CDR1 is SQVTM and CDR2 is ANQGSEA in the germline V gene. The chain joins TRBV29-1 to TRBJ2-7; tentative D call: TRBD1 (6 bases). The sequenced sample consisted of whole blood. This TCR derives from an adult who was a healthcare worker with PCR-confirmed SARS-CoV-2 infection or an uninfected control (not recorded which). The CDR3 sequence: CSVKRTGKDEQYF. The CDR3 bases are TGCAGCGTTAAGCGCACAGGGAAGGACGAGCAGTACTTC.